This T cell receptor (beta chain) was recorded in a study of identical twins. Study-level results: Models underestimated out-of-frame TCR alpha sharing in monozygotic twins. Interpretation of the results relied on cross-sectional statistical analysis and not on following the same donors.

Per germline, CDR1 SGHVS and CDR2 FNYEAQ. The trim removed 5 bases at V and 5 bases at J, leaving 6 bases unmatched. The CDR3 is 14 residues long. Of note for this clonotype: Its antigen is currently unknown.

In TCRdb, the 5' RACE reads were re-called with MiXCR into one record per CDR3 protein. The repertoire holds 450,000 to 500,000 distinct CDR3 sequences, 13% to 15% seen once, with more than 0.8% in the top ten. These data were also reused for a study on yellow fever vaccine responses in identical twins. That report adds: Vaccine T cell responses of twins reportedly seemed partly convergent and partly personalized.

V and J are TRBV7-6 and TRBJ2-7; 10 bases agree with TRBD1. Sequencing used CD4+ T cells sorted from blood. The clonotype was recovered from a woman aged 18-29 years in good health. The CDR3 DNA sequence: TGTGCCAGCAGCCCCGGGACAGGGGATAACGAGCAGTACTTC. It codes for CASSPGTGDNEQYF.